One sample yielded the 9 T cell receptor beta chains listed below, sequenced in a study of blood T cell repertoires in COVID-19. Profiling relied on immunoSEQ multiplex PCR, and the TCRdb table lists in-frame clones only, not all of them. The sample shows 250,000 to 350,000 clones, around four fifths of them seen only once. Input material: peripheral blood. The receptors derive from a woman in her fifties or sixties with active or convalescent COVID-19.

This chain connects TRBV5-1 to TRBJ2-3; a possible D gene is TRBD2 (5 bases). The CDR3 runs to 13 residues. The V gene's germline CDR1 is SGHRS and CDR2 YFSETQ. V was pared by 7 bases and J by 1 base, with 10 bases between. Here the CDR3 reads CASGVRGTDTQYF. As DNA, the CDR3 is TGCGCCAGCGGAGTGAGGGGCACAGATACGCAGTATTTT.

This chain links TRBV5-1 with TRBJ1-6; D gene uncertain. The CDR3 has 16 residues. CDR1 is SGHRS and CDR2 is YFSETQ in the germline V gene. V gave up 0 bases and J gave up 9 bases, with 16 bases separating them. This chain's CDR3 is CASSLATTPGSSPLHF. The DNA of the CDR3 is TGCGCCAGCAGCTTGGCCACGACCCCCGGGAGTTCACCCCTCCACTTT.

The chain carries TRBV11-2 and TRBJ2-2; TRBD1 aligns across 8 bases. CDR1 is SGHAT, CDR2 FQNNGV, per germline. The CDR3 covers 17 residues. Germline trimming cut 0 bases from V and 5 bases from J; bases unmatched to any gene: 8. The CDR3 sequence is CASSLDRKTGVTGELFF. As DNA, the CDR3 is TGTGCCAGCAGCTTAGATCGTAAGACAGGGGTAACCGGGGAGCTGTTTTTT. Full variable domain (remainder filled in from reference TRBV11-2 and TRBJ2-2): EAGVAQSPRYKIIEKRQSVAFWCNPISGHATLYWYQQILGQGPKLLIQFQNNGVVDDSQLPKDRFSAERLKGVDSTLKIQPAKLEDSAVYLCASSLDRKTGVTGELFFGEGSRLTVL.

The V call is TRBV7-9, the J call TRBJ2-6; no clear D. Between the trimmed V and J ends, which lost 3 bases and 12 bases, there was a span of 12 bases. There are 13 residues in the CDR3. Germline V gene data show CDR1 as SEHNR and CDR2 as FQNEAQ (reference sequence). The CDR3 DNA follows: TGTGCCAGCAGCTTCCTGGGCGCCGGCGTCCTGACTTTC. As protein: CASSFLGAGVLTF.

The chain links TRBV28 to TRBJ2-7, with unresolved D. This CDR3 spans 14 amino acids. The V end was cut by 2 bases, the J end by 2 bases, with 10 bases between. The germline gives CDR1 MDHEN, CDR2 SYDVKM. In nucleotides, the CDR3 is TGTGCCAGCAGTTTAGGGCAGACCCCCTACGAGCAGTACTTC. Translation: CASSLGQTPYEQYF.

V is TRBV2 and J is TRBJ1-1; D call uncertain. Germline CDR1 is SNHLY and CDR2 is FYNNEI. V dropped 4 bases and J dropped 0 bases, with 15 bases sitting between them. The CDR3 length is 16 residues. CDR3 sequence: CASSASGIEMNTEAFF. In nucleotides, the CDR3 is TGTGCCAGCAGTGCCAGCGGAATCGAAATGAACACTGAAGCTTTCTTT. The complete variable domain, with remaining parts taken from reference TRBV2 and TRBJ1-1, reads EPEVTQTPSHQVTQMGQEVILRCVPISNHLYFYWYRQILGQKVEFLVSFYNNEISEKSEIFDDQFSVERPDGSNFTLKIRSTKLEDSAMYFCASSASGIEMNTEAFFGQGTRLTVV.

The chain links TRBV2 to TRBJ1-1; D gene ambiguous. Germline CDR1 is SNHLY and CDR2 is FYNNEI. This CDR3 spans 12 amino acids. V lost 6 bases, J lost 4 bases, and 9 bases lay in between. The CDR3 spells CASRRDSTEAFF. The CDR3 bases are TGTGCCAGCAGACGGGATTCCACTGAAGCTTTCTTT.

The CDR3 sequence is CASSFGPSGTDTQYF. In DNA, the CDR3 is TGCGCCAGCAGCTTCGGGCCTAGCGGCACAGATACGCAGTATTTT. The gene calls are TRBV5-1 and TRBJ2-3; weak D call: TRBD2 (6 bases). The CDR3 totals 15 residues. Trimming stripped 2 bases from V and 1 base from J, with 11 bases between. Germline V gene data show CDR1 as SGHRS and CDR2 as YFSETQ.

This clone was recorded a few times. The chain uses TRBV10-3 and TRBJ2-7; weak D call: TRBD1 (6 bases). CDR3 size: 13 residues. The germline CDR1 and CDR2 sequences are ENHRY and SYGVKD. Trimming removed 3 bases from V and 0 bases from J, with 6 bases in between. CDR3 DNA: TGTGCCATCAGTGAACAGGGCTCCTACGAGCAGTACTTC. This gives the protein CAISEQGSYEQYF.